These 9 T cell receptor beta chains came from one sample sequenced in a study of cytomegalovirus exposure and HLA in healthy donors. Some clones are missing from TCRdb's copy, which holds only in-frame ones; the method was immunoSEQ multiplex PCR. The table lists 110,000 or so clones, around 82% of them singletons, with around 2.7% in the top ten. Sequenced sample: PBMCs. The receptor source for this set is a woman aged 18-29 years in good health and CMV-seronegative.

This clone was recorded once. This sequence joins TRBV19 and TRBJ1-6; a weak D match, TRBD1 (5 bases). The CDR3 consists of 15 residues. With 3 bases removed from V and 7 bases from J, the gap between germline ends came to 13 bases. CDR1 is LNHDA and CDR2 is SQIVND in the germline V gene (reference sequence). The CDR3 DNA follows: TGTGCCAGTAGTATTGAATGGGGGGGAAATTCACCCCTCCACTTT. Translating gives CASSIEWGGNSPLHF.

V gene TRBV2 combines with J gene TRBJ2-5; TRBD1 aligns across 8 bases. The CDR3 length is 16 residues. With V trimmed by 5 bases and J by 2 bases, 10 bases remained unmatched. From germline, CDR1 is SNHLY and CDR2 FYNNEI. CDR3 DNA sequence: TGTGCCAGCAGTCAGGGGACAGGAGCAGATCAAGAGACCCAGTACTTC. It translates to CASSQGTGADQETQYF.

The chain carries TRBV5-6 and TRBJ2-1; 7 bases match TRBD2. This CDR3 is 15 amino acids long. CDR1 and CDR2 (germline): SGHDT, YYEEEE. Trimming cost V 4 bases and J 1 base; bases outside gene matches: 5. The CDR3 DNA follows: TGTGCCAGCAGCCTCGGGGGGTTATCCTACAATGAGCAGTTCTTC. It is translated as CASSLGGLSYNEQFF.

This clone is a singleton in its sample. V is TRBV2 and J is TRBJ1-1, with D perhaps matching TRBD1 (5 bases). Germline lookup yields CDR1 SNHLY and CDR2 FYNNEI. The CDR3 has 11 residues. Trimming stripped 4 bases from V and 8 bases from J, with 8 bases between. Here the CDR3 reads CASSGSGEAFF. The CDR3 DNA reads as TGTGCCAGCAGTGGGTCAGGGGAAGCTTTCTTT.

The V call is TRBV6-5, the J call TRBJ2-1, with a possible D match to TRBD1 (5 bases). The CDR3 spans 14 residues. Germline-derived CDR1 and CDR2 are MNHEY and SVGAGI. Trimming stripped 2 bases from V and 9 bases from J, with 14 bases between. The CDR3 is CASSYTGRWSEQFF. The CDR3 coding sequence is TGTGCCAGCAGTTACACAGGTAGATGGAGTGAGCAGTTCTTC.

The chain has TRBV20-1 and TRBJ2-5; TRBD1 is a possible D gene (5 bases). In germline, CDR1 is DFQATT, CDR2 SNEGSKA (reference sequence). The CDR3 runs to 11 residues. The V and J ends lost 7 bases and 4 bases respectively, with 10 bases between them. The CDR3 coding sequence is TGCAGTGGGAGCCAGGGAGAGACCCAGTACTTC. Translating it yields CSGSQGETQYF.

This clone was counted only a few times. The V and J genes are TRBV2 and TRBJ1-2; 7 nucleotides align to TRBD1. CDR3 length equals 12 residues. The trim removed 9 bases at V and 3 bases at J, leaving 4 bases unmatched. The germline gives CDR1 SNHLY, CDR2 FYNNEI. The CDR3 nucleotides are TGTGCCAGTACAGGGGTGGACTATGGCTACACCTTC. Its translation: CASTGVDYGYTF. The full variable domain, rest sourced from reference TRBV2 and TRBJ1-2, is EPEVTQTPSHQVTQMGQEVILRCVPISNHLYFYWYRQILGQKVEFLVSFYNNEISEKSEIFDDQFSVERPDGSNFTLKIRSTKLEDSAMYFCASTGVDYGYTFGSGTRLTVV.

This clone was seen ten or more times. The chain recombines TRBV18 with TRBJ2-1; 8 bases line up with TRBD2. Germline V CDR1 and CDR2: KGHSH, LQKENI. The length of the CDR3 is 15 residues. V lost 8 bases and J lost 8; bases outside the gene matches: 14. The CDR3 protein is CASRPGTRGTDEQFF. The CDR3 DNA sequence: TGTGCCAGCCGACCCGGGACTAGGGGGACCGATGAGCAGTTCTTC.

The chain has TRBV7-2 and TRBJ1-2, with D unclear. From germline, CDR1 is SGHTA and CDR2 FQGNSA. The germline V and J ends were trimmed by 2 bases and 7 bases, with 11 bases remaining between them. CDR3 length: 13 residues. The DNA for the CDR3 is TGTGCCAGCAGCTTACCAGGTATAGGTGGCTACACCTTC. Translated, it gives CASSLPGIGGYTF.